The present T cell receptor (beta chain) was sequenced within a study of CD8 T cells in ankylosing spondylitis. Regarding the study as a whole: Researchers reportedly found disease-linked clones significantly enriched in matched ankylosing spondylitis synovial fluid. Characteristic of ankylosing spondylitis blood, it appeared, was a TCR beta motif comprising fewer than 10 highly homologous variants.

The CDR3 consists of 13 residues. The ends were cut back, 8 bases at V and 0 bases at J, with 9 bases in the middle. Germline lookup yields CDR1 ENHRY and CDR2 SYGVKD. The authors made TCR beta libraries by quantitative 5'-RACE with molecular barcodes. TCRdb itself ran the 5' RACE reads through MiXCR, one entry per CDR3 protein. The sample records some 350,000 distinct CDR3 sequences, over 12% being singletons. Comments on this clonotype: Its antigen is not identified.

The receptor comes from a male donor with ankylosing spondylitis or in good health (not recorded which). This chain links TRBV10-3 with TRBJ2-3; D may be TRBD2 (5 bases). Input material: blood, either unsorted or a sorted T cell fraction (not recorded which). CDR3 sequence: CAIRDPSTDTQYF. DNA for the CDR3: TGTGCCATCCGGGATCCTAGCACAGATACGCAGTATTTT.